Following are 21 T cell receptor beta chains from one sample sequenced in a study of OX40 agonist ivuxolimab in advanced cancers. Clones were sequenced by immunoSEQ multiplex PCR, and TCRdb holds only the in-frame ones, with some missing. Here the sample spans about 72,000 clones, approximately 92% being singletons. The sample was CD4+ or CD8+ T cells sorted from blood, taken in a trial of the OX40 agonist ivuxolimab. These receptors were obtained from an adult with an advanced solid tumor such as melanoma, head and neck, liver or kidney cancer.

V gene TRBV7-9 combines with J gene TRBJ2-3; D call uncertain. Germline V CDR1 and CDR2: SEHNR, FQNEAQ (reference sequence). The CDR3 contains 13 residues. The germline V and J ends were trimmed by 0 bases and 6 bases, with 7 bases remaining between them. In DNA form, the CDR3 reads TGTGCCAGCAGCTTAGCGGGCCCGGATACGCAGTATTTT. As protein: CASSLAGPDTQYF.

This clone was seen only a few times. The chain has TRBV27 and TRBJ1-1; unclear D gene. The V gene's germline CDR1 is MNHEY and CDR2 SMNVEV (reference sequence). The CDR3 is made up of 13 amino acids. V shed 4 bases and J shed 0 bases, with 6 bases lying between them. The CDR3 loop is CASSSVMNTEAFF. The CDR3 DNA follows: TGTGCCAGCAGTTCCGTGATGAACACTGAAGCTTTCTTT.

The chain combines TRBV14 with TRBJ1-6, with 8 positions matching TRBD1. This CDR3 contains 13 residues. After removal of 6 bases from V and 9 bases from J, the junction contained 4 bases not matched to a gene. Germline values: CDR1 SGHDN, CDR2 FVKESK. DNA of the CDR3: TGTGCCAGCAGTACAGGGGGGGCTTCACCCCTCCACTTT. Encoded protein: CASSTGGASPLHF.

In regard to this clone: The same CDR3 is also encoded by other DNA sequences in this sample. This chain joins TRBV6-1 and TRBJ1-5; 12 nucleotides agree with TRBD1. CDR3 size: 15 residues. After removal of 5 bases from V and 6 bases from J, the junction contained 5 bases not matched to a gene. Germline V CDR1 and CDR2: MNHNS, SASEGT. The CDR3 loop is CASSTGTGGPQPQHF. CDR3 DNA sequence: TGTGCCAGCAGTACCGGGACAGGGGGCCCTCAGCCCCAGCATTTT.

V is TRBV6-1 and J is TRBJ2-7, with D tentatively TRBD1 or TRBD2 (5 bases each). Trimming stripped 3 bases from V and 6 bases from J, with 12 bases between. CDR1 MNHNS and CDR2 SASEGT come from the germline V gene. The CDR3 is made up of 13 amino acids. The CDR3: CASSDLPGSEQYF. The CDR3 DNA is TGTGCCAGCAGTGATCTACCAGGGAGCGAGCAGTACTTC.

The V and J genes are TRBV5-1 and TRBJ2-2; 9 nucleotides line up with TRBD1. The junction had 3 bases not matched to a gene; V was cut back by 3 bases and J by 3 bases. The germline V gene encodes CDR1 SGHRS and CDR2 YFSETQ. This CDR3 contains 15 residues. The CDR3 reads CASSSRTGDTGELFF. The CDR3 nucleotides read TGCGCCAGCAGCTCCCGGACAGGGGACACCGGGGAGCTGTTTTTT.

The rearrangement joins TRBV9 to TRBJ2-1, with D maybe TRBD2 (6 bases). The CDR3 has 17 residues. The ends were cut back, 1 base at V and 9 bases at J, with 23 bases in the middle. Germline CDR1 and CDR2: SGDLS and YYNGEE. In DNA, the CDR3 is TGTGCCAGCAGCGTAAAGGCAAGGCCCCGGGACTCCCCTGAGCAGTTCTTC. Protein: CASSVKARPRDSPEQFF.

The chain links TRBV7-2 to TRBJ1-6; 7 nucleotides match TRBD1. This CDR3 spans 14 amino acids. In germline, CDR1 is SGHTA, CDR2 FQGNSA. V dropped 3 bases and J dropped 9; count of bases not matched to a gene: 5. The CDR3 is CASSLTGSASPLHF. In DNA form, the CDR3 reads TGTGCCAGCAGCTTGACAGGGAGCGCTTCACCCCTCCACTTT.

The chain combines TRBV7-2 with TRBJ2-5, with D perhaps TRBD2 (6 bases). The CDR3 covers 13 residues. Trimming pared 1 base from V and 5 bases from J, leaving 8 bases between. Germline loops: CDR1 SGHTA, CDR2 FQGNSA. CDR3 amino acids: CASSLGEAETQYF. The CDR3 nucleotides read TGTGCCAGCAGCTTAGGGGAGGCGGAGACCCAGTACTTC.

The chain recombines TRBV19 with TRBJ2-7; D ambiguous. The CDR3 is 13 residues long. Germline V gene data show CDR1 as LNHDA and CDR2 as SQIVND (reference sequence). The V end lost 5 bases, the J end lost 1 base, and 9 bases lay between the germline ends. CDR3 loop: CASSLAESYEQYF. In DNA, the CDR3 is TGTGCCAGTAGTTTAGCCGAGTCCTACGAGCAGTACTTC.

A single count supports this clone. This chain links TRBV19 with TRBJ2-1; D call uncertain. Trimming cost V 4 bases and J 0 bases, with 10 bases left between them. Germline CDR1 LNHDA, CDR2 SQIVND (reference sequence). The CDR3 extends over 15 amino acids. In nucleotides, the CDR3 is TGTGCCAGTAGTAGCGGCAGCACCTCCTACAATGAGCAGTTCTTC. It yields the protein CASSSGSTSYNEQFF.

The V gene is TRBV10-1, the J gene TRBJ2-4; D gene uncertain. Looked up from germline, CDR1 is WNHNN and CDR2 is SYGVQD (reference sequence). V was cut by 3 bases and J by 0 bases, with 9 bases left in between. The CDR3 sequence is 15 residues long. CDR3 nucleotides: TGCGCCAGCAGTGATAGGCTTCTAGCCAAAAACATTCAGTACTTC. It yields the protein CASSDRLLAKNIQYF.

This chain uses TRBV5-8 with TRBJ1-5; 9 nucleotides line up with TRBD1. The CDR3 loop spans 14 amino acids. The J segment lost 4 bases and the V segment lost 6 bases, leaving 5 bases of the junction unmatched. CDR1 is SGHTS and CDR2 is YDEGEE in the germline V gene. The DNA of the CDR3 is TGTGCCAGCAACCCCGGACAGGGGAATCAGCCCCAGCATTTT. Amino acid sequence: CASNPGQGNQPQHF.

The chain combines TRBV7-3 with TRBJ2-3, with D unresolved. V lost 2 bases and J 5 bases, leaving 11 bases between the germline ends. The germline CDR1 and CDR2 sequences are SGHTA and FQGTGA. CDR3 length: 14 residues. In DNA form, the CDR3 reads TGTGCCAGCAGCTTAGAAGGCCGCCGAGATACGCAGTATTTT. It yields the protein CASSLEGRRDTQYF.

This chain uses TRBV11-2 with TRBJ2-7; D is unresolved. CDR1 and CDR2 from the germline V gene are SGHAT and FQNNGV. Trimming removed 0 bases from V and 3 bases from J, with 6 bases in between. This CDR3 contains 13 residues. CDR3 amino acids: CASSLDSLYEQYF. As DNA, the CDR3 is TGTGCCAGCAGCTTAGACAGTCTCTACGAGCAGTACTTC. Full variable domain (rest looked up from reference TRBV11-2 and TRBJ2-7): EAGVAQSPRYKIIEKRQSVAFWCNPISGHATLYWYQQILGQGPKLLIQFQNNGVVDDSQLPKDRFSAERLKGVDSTLKIQPAKLEDSAVYLCASSLDSLYEQYFGPGTRLTVT.

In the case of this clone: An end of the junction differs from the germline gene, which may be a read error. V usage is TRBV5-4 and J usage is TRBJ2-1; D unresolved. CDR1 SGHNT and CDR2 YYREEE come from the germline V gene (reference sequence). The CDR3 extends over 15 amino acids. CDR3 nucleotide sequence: TGTGCCAGCAGCTTGGTCAAGGGCTCCGACAATGAGCAGTTCTTC. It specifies CASSLVKGSDNEQFF.

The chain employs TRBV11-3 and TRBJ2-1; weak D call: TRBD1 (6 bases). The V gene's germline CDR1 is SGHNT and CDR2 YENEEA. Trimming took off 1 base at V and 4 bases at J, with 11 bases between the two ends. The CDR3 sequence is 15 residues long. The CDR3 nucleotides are TGTGCCAGCAGCTTAGGGCAGGGGCCGTACAATGAGCAGTTCTTC. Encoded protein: CASSLGQGPYNEQFF.

The CDR3 nucleotides are TGTGCCAGCAGCGCCCATAAAGAGCGGACTAGGGGCACAGATACGCAGTATTTT. Protein product: CASSAHKERTRGTDTQYF. The V gene is TRBV11-2, the J gene TRBJ2-3; 7 nucleotides align to TRBD2. This CDR3 comprises 18 residues. V lost 5 bases to trimming and J lost 1 base; unmatched junction nucleotides: 15. Germline V CDR1 and CDR2: SGHAT, FQNNGV.

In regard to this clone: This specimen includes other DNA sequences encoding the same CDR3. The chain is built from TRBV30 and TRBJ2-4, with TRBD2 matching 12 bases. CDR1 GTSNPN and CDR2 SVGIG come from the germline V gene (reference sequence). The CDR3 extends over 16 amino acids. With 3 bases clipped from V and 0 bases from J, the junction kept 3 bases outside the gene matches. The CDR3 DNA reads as TGTGCCTGGAGCCCGGGACTAGCGGGAGCCAAAAACATTCAGTACTTC. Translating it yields CAWSPGLAGAKNIQYF.

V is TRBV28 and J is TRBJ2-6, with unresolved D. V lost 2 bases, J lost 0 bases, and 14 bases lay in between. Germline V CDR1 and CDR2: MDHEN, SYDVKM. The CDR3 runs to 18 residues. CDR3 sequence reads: CASSLKVVRTSGANVLTF. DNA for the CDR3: TGTGCCAGCAGTTTAAAGGTGGTCAGAACCTCTGGGGCCAACGTCCTGACTTTC.

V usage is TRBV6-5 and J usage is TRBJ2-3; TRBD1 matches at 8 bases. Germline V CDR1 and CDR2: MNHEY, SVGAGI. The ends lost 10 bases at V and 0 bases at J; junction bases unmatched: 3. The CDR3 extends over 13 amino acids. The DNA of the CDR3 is TGTGCCACCCGGACAGGGAGCACAGATACGCAGTATTTT. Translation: CATRTGSTDTQYF.